This T cell receptor (beta chain) was profiled in a study of blood T cells in healthy people across ages. This CDR3 contains 17 residues. From germline, CDR1 is LGHNA and CDR2 YSLEER. V was cut by 3 bases and J by 4 bases, with 20 bases left in between. PCR was performed a second time for about 7 to 11 cycles using a sample-barcoded 5' primer and a J-beta primer mix. TCRdb re-analysed the 5' RACE reads in MiXCR, keeping a single row per CDR3 protein. The sample lists fewer than 2,000,000 distinct CDR3 sequences, 35% to 50% seen once, with under 25% in the top ten. Source material: blood. V usage is TRBV4-3 and J usage is TRBJ2-3; D may be TRBD1 or TRBD2 (6 bases each). This sequence was found in a human donor in good health. DNA of the CDR3: TGCGCCAGCAGCCACCTCCGGGGGCTCCAAAGCGCAGATACGCAGTATTTT. Translated, it gives CASSHLRGLQSADTQYF.